Below, one TCR beta chain is given with its context. This clone was seen only a few times. No cognate antigen has been identified for it. Base qualities are not at hand, and no much larger clone is one base apart. In the germline V gene, CDR1 corresponds to MGHRA and CDR2 to YSYEKL. The CDR3 goes from the cysteine to the phenylalanine over 15 residues. Here the CDR3 DNA is all that survives: 45 bases in frame from base 1. Compared with germline, V lacks 0 bases and J lacks 9 bases; bases without a gene match: 8. The cohort comprised some 700 healthy bone marrow donors. Cohort members were all nominally healthy when sampled, although unrecorded immune exposures were likely present. The donor was CMV seropositive and belonged to the group of 250 to 300 seropositive cohort members. A peripheral blood sample was provided by each donor, and peripheral blood mononuclear cells were used for TCR beta sequencing. Genomic DNA extraction from the blood cell samples was performed with the Qiagen DNeasy Blood Extraction Kit.

These data originate in a study of cytomegalovirus exposure and HLA in healthy donors (dated by TCRdb to 2017 to 2019). Looking at the study overall: An earlier analysis of some 500 of the donors reported 250 to 350 Gb of sequence data and roughly 110 million unique TCR beta sequences from 150 million to 200 million T cells. The aim of the study was to test whether cataloging public T cell receptors could identify signatures of past pathogen exposure. In an earlier analysis of about 590 of the donors, high-throughput TCR beta sequencing was used to judge whether each TCR beta V gene segment behaved as functional or pseudogenic. In the later analysis, no new phenotypic data were used to find candidate immune exposures; instead, reliance was placed on TCR beta sequences and their occurrence across donors. Every repertoire in the discovery cohort had been generated on one and the same sequencing platform. An early release that covered more than 550 HLA-typed donors contained about 300 gigabases of sequencing data and some 87 million unique TCR sequences. Four to six DR-DQ haplotypes were handled as single units for association and clustering because linkage in the cohort was strong. Of the approximately 400 genotyped donors, roughly 85% fell in the genetic ancestry cluster associated with self-reported Caucasian donors. Typing coverage differed by locus: A, B, C, DRB1 and DQB1 were typed in about 629-640 donors, DQA1 in roughly 510, DPA1 in around 610, and DPB1 in just under 490. In a later analysis, previously published TCR beta repertoires from roughly 710 donors were re-analyzed and high-resolution HLA genotyping was added so that TCR occurrence patterns could be studied. High-throughput TCR immunosequencing, statistical association of individual TCRs with disease status, and machine learning were combined to predict cytomegalovirus infection status. HLA typing included class I and class II loci at four-digit resolution. In addition to the first cohort of roughly 670 subjects, a separate validation cohort of 120 different subjects was used. In a later genetic analysis, genome-wide SNP genotypes for 398 of the 666 donors were used, and that subset was treated as a discovery cohort. The study used immunosequencing to profile the T cell repertoires of approximately 630 subjects and linked those repertoires to cytomegalovirus serostatus. Across 300 to 400 genotyped donors of the cohort, an average of roughly 250,000 unique TCR beta nucleotide sequences per donor were sequenced, and approximately 17% of those sequences were non-productive. Donor age, sex, ethnicity and CMV serostatus were compiled together with the repertoire data.

Libraries were prepared through the immunoSEQ multiplex PCR assay. For the multiplex PCR, a mixture combining 60 forward primers for TCR Vbeta segments and 13 reverse primers for TCR Jbeta segments was used. Amplification of the CDR3 region of rearranged TCR beta genes was performed with a multiplex PCR assay on genomic DNA. The amplified TCR beta libraries were sequenced on the Illumina HiSeq System as 87-base-pair reads. The original pipeline was this. A later analysis counted tens of millions of unique TCR beta chains across the 666 repertoires, and 9.5 million to 11 million of these chains were shared by at least two donors. Raw reads were error-corrected and collapsed into unique sequences by a nearest-neighbor algorithm in which closely related sequences were merged to remove PCR and sequencing errors. V, D and J gene segments were assigned by aligning CDR3 sequences to IMGT reference sequences. For a sequence to be retained, at least a six-nucleotide match to both a V gene segment and a J gene segment was required. A rearrangement counted as productive if the CDR3 had no stop codons and remained in frame with V and J, and every other rearrangement counted as non-productive. CDR3 was defined according to IMGT convention as the region running from the second conserved V-encoded cysteine to the conserved J-encoded phenylalanine. The earlier analysis of fewer than 750 of the donors excluded sequences that lacked an unambiguous match to a single V gene segment. In an earlier analysis of more than 500 of the donors, a V segment was called functional when productive rearrangements were above 56.7%, and segregating when the standard deviation between donors exceeded 5%. A statistical classification framework was built to diagnose cytomegalovirus status from the catalog of TCR beta chain sequences. A later analysis assigned V and J genes by comparing TCR nucleotide sequences with IMGT/GENE-DB human TR gene sequences. Using the TCRdist pipeline, a later analysis assigned CDR3 sequences along with most-parsimonious VDJ recombination scenarios. In a later analysis, each TCR beta chain was defined by its CDR3 amino acid sequence together with its V-gene family, and reads lacking a unique V-gene family were excluded. A later analysis removed 550 to 700 highly shared, low-generation-probability nucleotide sequences to deal with suspected cross-contamination and a sequencing artifact. A later analysis calculated a clonal expansion index for each public chain from normalized within-repertoire ranks of inferred template counts. In a later analysis, generation probabilities were computed using a VDJ recombination model fitted to out-of-frame rearrangements, and the results were checked against IGoR. Hypergeometric tests were used in a later analysis to score TCR-TCR, TCR-HLA and TCR-CMV co-occurrence, with a repertoire-size bias correction applied to the TCR pairs. False discovery rates were estimated in a later analysis by permuting HLA or CMV assignments 20 times. In a later analysis, co-occurring TCRs were grouped with DBSCAN, and TCRdist sequence similarity was added when clustering was performed within HLA-allele-positive subsets. Co-occurrence clustering excluded repertoires with fewer than 30,000 or more than 120,000 public chains, plus five with anomalous nucleotide sharing. The table comes from immuneACCESS by way of TCRdb, which keeps in-frame sequences with V and J called. Part of the clones is missing from these tables; in studies checked, under half for an unresolved V gene and the rest for unknown reasons. V and J calls and clone size are copied from that table; D and trimming were computed from the DNA. This sample gives tens of thousands of clones in total; 10% of them show up just once. The top ten constitute over 20% of the sample.

Paper-wide results and their limitations: The cohort was sequenced for TCR beta chains only, and without alpha or paired-chain data the features that could be detected were limited. Broadly in line with IMGT annotations, most TCR beta V segments showed up in productive rearrangements about 87% or about 30% of the time in an earlier analysis of under 700 of the donors. Compared with equally common non-associated chains, HLA-associated TCR beta chains in a later analysis were more clonally expanded and had lower generation probabilities. In a later analysis, some 17,000 TCR beta sequences were associated with specific HLA alleles at a false discovery rate of 0.05. An association between a missense DCLRE1C variant and V-gene and J-gene trimming of TCR beta chains was found in a later genetic analysis and replicated in an independent cohort. Linkage disequilibrium might explain the correlated functional status among segregating V segments, but an unknown experimental factor could not be excluded. It was suggested by the authors that the approach could potentially be generalized to other disease states and immunological phenotypes. When HLA alleles, especially DR and DQ, strongly co-occurred, TCR associations were difficult to assign to individual alleles. A total of fewer than 200 TCR beta chains were listed by the study as associated with cytomegalovirus. Sequencing depth was assumed to be roughly uniform across donors in the presence/absence analyses, though that assumption may not hold. Some IMGT-functional V segments, including TRBV6-2 and TRBV6-3, could not be told apart with the 87-base-pair reads, so those segments were excluded. The classifier was reported to diagnose cytomegalovirus status with high specificity and sensitivity in both the original cohort and the validation cohort. In a later analysis, several top co-occurrence clusters were reported to appear linked to parvovirus B19, influenza, CMV and Epstein-Barr virus. The earlier analysis of 587 of the donors excluded approximately 15 rarely observed V segments, including chromosome 9 orphons, because counts were too low. A further reported finding was that TCR beta sequences accurately predicted the HLA-A and HLA-B alleles for most subjects in the first cohort. According to a later genetic analysis, donors in an Asian-associated ancestry cluster had fewer N-insertions in productive TCRs than the roughly 670-donor mean. In a later analysis, the rate of TCR association differed among HLA loci, with DRB1 alleles having the most associated TCRs and HLA-C alleles having the fewest. Because HLA typing was missing for some donors at each locus, association tests included only the typed subset. In a later analysis, most CMV-associated TCR beta chains were found to appear HLA-restricted, with HLA associations seemingly driven largely by CMV exposure. Immune exposure information for the cohort was limited to CMV serostatus. In vitro tests confirmed that a few of the cytomegalovirus-associated TCR beta chains recognize cytomegalovirus antigens. A cluster of highly shared sequence variants was judged likely to be a technical artifact of the sequencing pipeline. Across donors, most TCR sequences were observed very rarely, whereas some public TCRs were present in many individuals.

The sequencing sample was made of PBMCs. The origin of this receptor is a man aged 60-69 years in good health and CMV-seropositive. The rearranged segments are TRBV4-1 and TRBJ2-5; 9 bases in the middle match TRBD2. The nucleotides read TGCGCCAGCAGCCAAGAGCGGCGCGGGGGGGCGTCCCAGTACTTC. The translation is CASSQERRGGASQYF.